What follows are 16 T cell receptor beta chains derived from one specimen sequenced in a study of read filtering for tumor transcriptome and immune sequencing. This library used roughly 400 ng RNA and molecular barcoded adaptors spanning alpha/delta and beta/gamma chains. TCRdb re-called the reads through MiXCR, storing one row per CDR3 protein. The sample consists of tens of thousands of distinct CDR3 sequences, 20% to 25% of them appearing once. The sample taken for sequencing was a population of CD138-negative cells sorted from bone marrow. These receptors originate from a donor at least 40 years old with multiple myeloma.

Notes on this clonotype: A much larger clone differs by one base, so this may be a read error. The chain couples TRBV7-2 to TRBJ2-5; 7 bases line up with TRBD1. The germline V gene encodes CDR1 SGHTA and CDR2 FQGNSA. V shed 5 bases, J shed 4 bases, and the junction held 7 bases outside the gene matches. The CDR3 has 14 residues. CDR3 coding DNA: TGTGCCAGCAGCGTACAGGGGCACCTAGAGACCCAGTACTTC. Amino acids: CASSVQGHLETQYF.

This clonotype was counted at least ten times. The chain has TRBV7-9 and TRBJ1-1, with unresolved D. V lost 1 base to trimming and J lost 5 bases, with 11 bases between them. Germline V gene data show CDR1 as SEHNR and CDR2 as FQNEAQ (reference sequence). The CDR3 totals 14 residues. CDR3 bases: TGTGCCAGCAGCTTAGTCGGCGTCGGTACTGAAGCTTTCTTT. It encodes CASSLVGVGTEAFF.

This clonotype was seen repeatedly, ten times or more. The CDR3 sequence: CSARDLTASLAKNIQYF. The CDR3 region has the DNA TGCAGTGCTAGAGACCTGACTGCCTCCCTAGCCAAAAACATTCAGTACTTC. The chain employs TRBV20-1 and TRBJ2-4; no reliable D call. V lost 0 bases, J lost 0 bases, and 15 bases lay in between. In germline, CDR1 is DFQATT, CDR2 SNEGSKA (reference sequence). CDR3 length: 17 amino acids.

A few counts support this clonotype. Here the CDR3 reads CASSQNGKNIQYF. DNA of the CDR3: TGTGCCAGCAGCCAAAACGGGAAAAACATTCAGTACTTC. The chain couples TRBV3-1 to TRBJ2-4; D unresolved. This CDR3 is 13 amino acids long. Between the trimmed V and J ends, which lost 2 bases and 4 bases, there was a span of 6 bases. Germline V gene data show CDR1 as LGHDT and CDR2 as YNNKEL (reference sequence).

As for this clonotype: At one end the junction does not follow the germline gene, possibly because of a read error. The chain employs TRBV6-6 and TRBJ2-2, with 8 bases fitting TRBD2. The CDR3 consists of 14 residues. Germline loops: CDR1 MNHNY, CDR2 SVGAGI (reference sequence). CDR3 in amino acids: CASHPLGGSGELLF. CDR3 bases: TGTGCCAGTCATCCTTTGGGGGGTAGCGGGGAGCTGTTATTT.

This clonotype was picked up many times. The chain links TRBV28 to TRBJ1-6; the D is unclear. In germline, CDR1 is MDHEN, CDR2 SYDVKM. The CDR3 has 18 residues. V lost 4 bases and J lost 0, with 16 bases in between. This CDR3 is CASSSPFGRSSYNSPLHF. CDR3 DNA: TGTGCCAGCAGTTCCCCTTTCGGGAGGAGCTCCTATAATTCACCCCTCCACTTT.

Concerning this clonotype itself: With only one base between it and a far larger clone, this is likely a read error. The rearrangement uses TRBV12-3 or TRBV12-4 and TRBJ2-1, with a weak D call TRBD2 (6 bases). Trimming stripped 10 bases from V and 2 bases from J, with 18 bases between. The CDR3 contains 15 residues. The CDR3 here is CANRLERNPYNEQFF. The CDR3, as DNA: TGTGCCAACAGACTAGAGCGGAACCCCTACAATGAGCAGTTCTTC.

This chain uses TRBV12-3 or TRBV12-4 with TRBJ1-1; D possibly corresponds to TRBD1 (5 bases). The CDR3 is 15 residues long. Trimming stripped 0 bases from V and 4 bases from J, with 12 bases between. CDR3 DNA sequence: TGTGCCAGCAGTTTAGCGCTCGGGGGAGGCACTGAAGCTTTCTTT. Amino acids: CASSLALGGGTEAFF.

This clonotype came up many times. The chain combines TRBV13 with TRBJ2-5; no clear D. Trimming left V 7 bases short and J 2 bases short, with 11 bases between. This CDR3 contains 13 residues. CDR1 is PRHDT, CDR2 FYEKMQ, per germline (reference sequence). This chain's CDR3 is CASTTGVQETQYF. CDR3 sequence (DNA): TGTGCCAGCACCACTGGGGTGCAAGAGACCCAGTACTTC.

This clonotype has a count of ten or more. J is TRBJ2-3 and V is TRBV6-5; the D is unclear. Germline V gene data show CDR1 as MNHEY and CDR2 as SVGAGI. The ends were cut back, 7 bases at V and 3 bases at J, with 11 bases in the middle. The CDR3 totals 13 residues. The CDR3, as DNA: TGTGCCAGCACAGTACTGGGAACAGATACGCAGTATTTT. Its protein product is CASTVLGTDTQYF.

Ten or more counts support this clonotype. V is TRBV12-3 or TRBV12-4 and J is TRBJ2-1, with D possibly being TRBD2 (6 bases). V was shortened by 5 bases and J by 4 bases, with 15 bases between the two germline ends. The CDR3 consists of 15 residues. In DNA, the CDR3 is TGTGCCAGCAGTCAGGGACTCAGAGGGTACAATGAGCAGTTCTTC. This gives the protein CASSQGLRGYNEQFF.

The chain joins TRBV12-3 or TRBV12-4 to TRBJ2-4; possible D gene TRBD1, 5 bases. The CDR3 spans 13 residues. Trimming shortened V by 3 bases and J by 9 bases, and 12 bases separated the two germline ends. For the CDR3, the DNA is TGTGCCAGCAGTTTGGGTCAGGGCGGCATTCAGTACTTC. It specifies CASSLGQGGIQYF.

There are a few counts of this clonotype. This sequence may be a read error, since a much larger clone differs from it by one base. This chain connects TRBV20-1 to TRBJ1-1; weak D call: TRBD1 (5 bases). The CDR3 runs to 13 residues. Per the germline V gene, CDR1 is DFQATT and CDR2 is SNEGSKA (reference sequence). The CDR3 sequence is CSARQGLNTEALF. For the CDR3, the DNA is TGCAGTGCTAGACAGGGATTGAACACTGAAGCTCTCTTT.

A word on this clonotype: The conserved final phenylalanine or tryptophan is absent from the CDR3, which likely points to a read error. The chain is built from TRBV24-1 and TRBJ2-5, with D perhaps TRBD1 (5 bases). The CDR3 totals 16 residues. Trimming left V 4 bases short and J 9 bases short, with 23 bases between. The germline CDR1 and CDR2 sequences are KGHDR and SFDVKD. Here the CDR3 DNA reads TGTGCCACCAGTGAATCTTCAGGGCGACGATTTATGCCCCAGTACTCC. It translates to CATSESSGRRFMPQYS.

V gene TRBV6-1 combines with J gene TRBJ2-1, with TRBD1 matching over 7 bases. The CDR3 is made up of 15 amino acids. The trim removed 9 bases at V and 3 bases at J, leaving 11 bases unmatched. Germline V CDR1 and CDR2: MNHNS, SASEGT. CDR3 DNA: TGTGCCAGTCGTGAAGAATGGACAGGCTACAATGAGCAGTTCTTC. It is translated as CASREEWTGYNEQFF.

For this clonotype: Given a much more abundant clone one base away, this may be a read error. V gene TRBV25-1 combines with J gene TRBJ2-5; 8 bases match TRBD1. CDR3 length equals 14 residues. Germline V gene lookup returns CDR1 MGHDK and CDR2 SYGVNS. CDR3 in DNA: TGTGCCAGCGCCTCGGACAGGGCACAAGTGACCCAGTACTTC. Its protein is CASASDRAQVTQYF.